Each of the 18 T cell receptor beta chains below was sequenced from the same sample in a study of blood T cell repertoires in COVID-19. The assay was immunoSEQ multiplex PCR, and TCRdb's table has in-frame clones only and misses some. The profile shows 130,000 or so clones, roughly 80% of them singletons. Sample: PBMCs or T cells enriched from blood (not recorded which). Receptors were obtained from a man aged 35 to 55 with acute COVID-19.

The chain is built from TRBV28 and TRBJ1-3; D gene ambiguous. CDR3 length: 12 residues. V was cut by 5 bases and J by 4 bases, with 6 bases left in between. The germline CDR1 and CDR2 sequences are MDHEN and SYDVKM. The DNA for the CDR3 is TGTGCCAGCAGTACGACAGGAAACACCATATATTTT. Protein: CASSTTGNTIYF.

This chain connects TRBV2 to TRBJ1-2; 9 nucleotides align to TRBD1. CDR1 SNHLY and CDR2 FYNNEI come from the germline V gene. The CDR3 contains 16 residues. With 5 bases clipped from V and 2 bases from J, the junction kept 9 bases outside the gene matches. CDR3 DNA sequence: TGTGCCAGCAGTCGGTCCGGGACAGGGTCCAACTATGGCTACACCTTC. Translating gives CASSRSGTGSNYGYTF.

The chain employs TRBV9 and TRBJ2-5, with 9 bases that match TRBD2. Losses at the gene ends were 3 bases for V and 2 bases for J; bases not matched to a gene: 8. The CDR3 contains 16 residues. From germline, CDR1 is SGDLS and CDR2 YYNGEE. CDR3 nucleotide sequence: TGTGCCAGCAGCGAAAGCCTGACTAGCGGTCAAGAGACCCAGTACTTC. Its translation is CASSESLTSGQETQYF. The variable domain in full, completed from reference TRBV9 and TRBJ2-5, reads DSGVTQTPKHLITATGQRVTLRCSPRSGDLSVYWYQQSLDQGLQFLIQYYNGEERAKGNILERFSAQQFPDLHSELNLSSLELGDSALYFCASSESLTSGQETQYFGPGTRLLVL.

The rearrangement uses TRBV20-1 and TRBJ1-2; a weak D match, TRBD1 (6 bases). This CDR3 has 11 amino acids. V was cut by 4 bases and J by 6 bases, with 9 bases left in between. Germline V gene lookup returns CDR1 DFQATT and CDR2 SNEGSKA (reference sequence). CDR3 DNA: TGCAGTGCTACGGACAGCAATGGCTACACCTTC. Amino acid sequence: CSATDSNGYTF.

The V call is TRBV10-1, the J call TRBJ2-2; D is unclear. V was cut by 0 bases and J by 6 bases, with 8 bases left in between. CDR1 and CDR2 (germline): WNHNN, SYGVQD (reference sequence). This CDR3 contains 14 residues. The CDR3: CASSESRFSGELFF. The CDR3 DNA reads TGCGCCAGCAGTGAGTCCAGGTTTTCCGGGGAGCTGTTTTTT.

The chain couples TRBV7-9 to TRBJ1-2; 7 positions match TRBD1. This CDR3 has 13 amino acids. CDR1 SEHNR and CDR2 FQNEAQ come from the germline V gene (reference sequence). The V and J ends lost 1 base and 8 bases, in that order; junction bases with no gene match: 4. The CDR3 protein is CASSLEQGSGYTF. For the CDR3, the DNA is TGTGCCAGCAGCTTAGAACAGGGGAGCGGCTACACCTTC. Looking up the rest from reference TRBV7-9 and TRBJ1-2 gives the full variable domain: DTGVSQNPRHKITKRGQNVTFRCDPISEHNRLYWYRQTLGQGPEFLTYFQNEAQLEKSRLLSDRFSAERPKGSFSTLEIQRTEQGDSAMYLCASSLEQGSGYTFGSGTRLTVV.

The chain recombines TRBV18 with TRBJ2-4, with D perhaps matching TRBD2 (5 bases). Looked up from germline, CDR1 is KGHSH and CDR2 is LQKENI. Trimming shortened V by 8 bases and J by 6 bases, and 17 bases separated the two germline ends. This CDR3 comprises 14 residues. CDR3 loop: CASLPTGNLNIQYF. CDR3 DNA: TGTGCCAGCCTACCGACGGGGAACCTAAACATTCAGTACTTC.

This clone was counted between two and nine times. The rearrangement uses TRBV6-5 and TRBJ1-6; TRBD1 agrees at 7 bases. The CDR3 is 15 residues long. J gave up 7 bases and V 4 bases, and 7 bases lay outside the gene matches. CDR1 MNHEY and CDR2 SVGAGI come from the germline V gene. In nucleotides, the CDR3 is TGTGCCAGCAGTTCGTCACAGGGGATGAATTCACCCCTCCACTTT. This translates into CASSSSQGMNSPLHF.

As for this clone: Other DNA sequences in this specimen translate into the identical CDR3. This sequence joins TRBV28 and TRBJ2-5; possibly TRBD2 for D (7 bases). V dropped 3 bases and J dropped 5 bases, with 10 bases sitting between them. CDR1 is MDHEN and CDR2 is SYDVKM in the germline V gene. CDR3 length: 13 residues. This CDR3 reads CASSLGGRETQYF. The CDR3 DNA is TGTGCCAGCAGTTTGGGGGGGCGGGAGACCCAGTACTTC.

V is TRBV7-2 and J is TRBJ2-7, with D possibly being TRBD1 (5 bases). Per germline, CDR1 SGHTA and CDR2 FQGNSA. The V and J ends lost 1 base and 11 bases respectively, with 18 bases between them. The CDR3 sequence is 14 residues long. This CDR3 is CASSLENQGDLEYF. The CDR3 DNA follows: TGTGCCAGCAGCTTAGAGAATCAGGGTGACCTGGAGTACTTC.

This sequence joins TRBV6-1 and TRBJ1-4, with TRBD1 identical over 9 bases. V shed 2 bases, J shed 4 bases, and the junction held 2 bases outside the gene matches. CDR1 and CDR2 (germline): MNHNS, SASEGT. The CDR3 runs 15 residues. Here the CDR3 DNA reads TGTGCCAGCAGTGAACAGGGACAGGGTAATGAAAAACTGTTTTTT. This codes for CASSEQGQGNEKLFF.

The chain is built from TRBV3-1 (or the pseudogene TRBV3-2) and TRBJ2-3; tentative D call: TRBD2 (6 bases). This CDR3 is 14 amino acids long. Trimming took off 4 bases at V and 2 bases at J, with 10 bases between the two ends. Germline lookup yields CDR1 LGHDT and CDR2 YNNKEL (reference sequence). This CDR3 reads CASSLSGITDTQYF. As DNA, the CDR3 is TGTGCCAGCAGCCTTAGCGGAATCACAGATACGCAGTATTTT.

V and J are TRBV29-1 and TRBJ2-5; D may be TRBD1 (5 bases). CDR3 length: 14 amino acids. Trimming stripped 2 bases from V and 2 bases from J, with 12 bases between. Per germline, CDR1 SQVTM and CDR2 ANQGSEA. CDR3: CSVELYTGQETQYF. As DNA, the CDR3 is TGCAGCGTTGAACTATATACAGGTCAAGAGACCCAGTACTTC. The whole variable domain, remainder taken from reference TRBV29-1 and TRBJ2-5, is SAVISQKPSRDICQRGTSLTIQCQVDSQVTMMFWYRQQPGQSLTLIATANQGSEATYESGFVIDKFPISRPNLTFSTLTVSNMSPEDSSIYLCSVELYTGQETQYFGPGTRLLVL.

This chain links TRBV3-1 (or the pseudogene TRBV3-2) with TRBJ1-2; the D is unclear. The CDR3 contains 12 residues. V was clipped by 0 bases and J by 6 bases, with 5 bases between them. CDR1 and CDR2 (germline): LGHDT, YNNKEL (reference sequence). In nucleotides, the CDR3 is TGTGCCAGCAGCCAAGAAACGGATGGCTACACCTTC. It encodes CASSQETDGYTF.

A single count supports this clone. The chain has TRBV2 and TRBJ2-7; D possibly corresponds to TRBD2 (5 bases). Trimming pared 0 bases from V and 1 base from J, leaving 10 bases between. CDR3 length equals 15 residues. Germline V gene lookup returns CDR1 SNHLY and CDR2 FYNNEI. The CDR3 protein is CASSEAEVSSYEQYF. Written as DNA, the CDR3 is TGTGCCAGCAGTGAAGCGGAGGTCAGTTCCTACGAGCAGTACTTC.

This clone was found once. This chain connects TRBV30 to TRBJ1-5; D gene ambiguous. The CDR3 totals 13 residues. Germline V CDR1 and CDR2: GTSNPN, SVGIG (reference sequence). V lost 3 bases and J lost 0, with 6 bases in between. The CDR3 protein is CAWRRDSNQPQHF. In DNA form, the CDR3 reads TGTGCCTGGAGACGGGATAGCAATCAGCCCCAGCATTTT.

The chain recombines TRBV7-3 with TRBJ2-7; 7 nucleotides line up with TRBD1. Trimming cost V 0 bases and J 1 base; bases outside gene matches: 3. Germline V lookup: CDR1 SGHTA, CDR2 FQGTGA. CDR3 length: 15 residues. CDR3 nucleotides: TGTGCCAGCAGCTTAACGCCGGGACAGTCCTACGAGCAGTACTTC. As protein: CASSLTPGQSYEQYF.

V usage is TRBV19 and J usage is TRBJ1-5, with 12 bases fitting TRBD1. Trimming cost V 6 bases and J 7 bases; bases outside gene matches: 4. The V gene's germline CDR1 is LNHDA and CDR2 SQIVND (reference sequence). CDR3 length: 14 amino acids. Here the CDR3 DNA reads TGTGCCAGTAGCGGGACAGGGGGCACCCAGCCCCAGCATTTT. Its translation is CASSGTGGTQPQHF.